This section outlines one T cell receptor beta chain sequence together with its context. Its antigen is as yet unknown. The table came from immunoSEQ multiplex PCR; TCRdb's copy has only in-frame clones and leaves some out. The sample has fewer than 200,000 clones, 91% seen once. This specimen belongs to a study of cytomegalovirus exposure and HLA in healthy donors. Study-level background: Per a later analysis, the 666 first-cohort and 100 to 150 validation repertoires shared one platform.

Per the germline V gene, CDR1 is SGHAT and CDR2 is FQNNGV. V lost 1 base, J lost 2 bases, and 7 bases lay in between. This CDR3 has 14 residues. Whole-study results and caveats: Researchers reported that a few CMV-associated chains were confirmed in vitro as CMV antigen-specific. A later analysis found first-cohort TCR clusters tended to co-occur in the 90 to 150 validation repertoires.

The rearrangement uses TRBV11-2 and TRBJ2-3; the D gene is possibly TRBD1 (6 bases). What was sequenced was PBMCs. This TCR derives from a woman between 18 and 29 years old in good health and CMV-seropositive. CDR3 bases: TGTGCCAGCAGCTTAGGGACAGACACAGATACGCAGTATTTT. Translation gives CASSLGTDTDTQYF.